The T cell receptor beta chain described here comes from a study of cytotoxic CD8 clonotypes in ibrutinib-treated CLL (dated by TCRdb to 2020 to 2022). With regard to the full study: In this cohort, about 16 patients were treatment-naive and 11 to 12 were relapsed/refractory, while 17 to 18 had unmutated IGHV. Responses were partial in 24 patients and complete in 2; after median around 65 months follow-up, some 15 stayed in remission and roughly twelve progressed. Response samples were obtained after a median of about 13 months of treatment, with a range of roughly 6 to 40 months. On average, each sample yielded 250,000 to 300,000 productive templates and tens of thousands of productive rearrangements. Longitudinal samples were available for about 30% of the roughly 90 trial participants. Cryopreserved peripheral blood mononuclear cells were collected before treatment, at response, and at either disease progression or sustained remission. Patients were still on ibrutinib when every remission and progressive disease sample was collected.

For this clone: The antigen it binds to is not known. No base-level quality is on record; no much larger clone is a single base apart.

Each clonotype received, on average, 10x coverage in deep resolution sequencing performed on a MiSeq, where the target depth lay between 1 in 1 million and 1 in 200,000 T cells. The immunoSEQ hsTCRB Kit was used to generate TCR beta libraries. As for how the authors treated the data: Data were analyzed with ImmunoSEQ Data Assistant and ImmunoSEQ Analyzer, with V, D and J genes assigned per IMGT definitions. Clonality, with values ranging from 0 to 1, was calculated as one minus the normalized Shannon entropy of productive rearrangement frequencies. Only overrepresented clonotypes making up at least 0.05% of each patient's repertoire were included in the public clonotype analysis. Roughly 13 repertoires from age-matched healthy donors, obtained from immuneACCESS, served as clonality controls. TCRdb carries this immuneACCESS record with in-frame sequences only. Its versions omit some clonotypes, under half of them owing to an unresolved V gene in the studies checked, with the rest unexplained. For V, J and clone size, that table is used; D and trimming come from the DNA. This sample is represented by some 10,000 clones; around 81% of them were singletons. Together, the top ten hold about 23% of the sample.

The CDR3 covers 12 residues, taking in both the cysteine and the phenylalanine. The CDR3 DNA has 36 bases and is translated from base 1. Sequences SGHKS (CDR1) and YYEKEE (CDR2) are obtained from the germline V gene (reference sequence). V loses 2 bases, J loses 3 bases, and the germline ends lie 6 bases apart. The time point label corresponds to: progressive disease on ibrutinib. For TCR beta library preparation, 1.5 to 2 micrograms of genomic DNA were extracted from the cryopreserved PBMCs. Longitudinal blood samples from CLL patients receiving ibrutinib monotherapy were subjected to high-throughput TCR beta sequencing. Patients were enrolled in a phase 2 open-label single-center ibrutinib monotherapy trial. Study-wide conclusions, independent of this receptor: Clonality increased at ibrutinib response, stayed stable in sustained remission, and fell back toward baseline at progression. Lymph node repertoires were not examined, and the timing of sampling was not matched between patients in sustained remission and those whose disease progressed. Baseline clonality was found to be higher than that of age-matched healthy donors and was strongly correlated with circulating CD8+ T-cell counts. Public clonotypes were found to be uncommon and were observed to contract or remain stable during treatment; the increase in clonality was shown to reflect expansion of private clonotypes at ibrutinib response.

The rearrangement combines TRBV5-5 with TRBJ2-7, with the D gene uncertain. Specimen: PBMCs, collected at disease progression, from a patient treated with ibrutinib. The origin of this receptor is a human donor with chronic lymphocytic leukemia. Here the CDR3 is given as CASSFDVYEQYF. The DNA reads TGTGCCAGCAGCTTTGACGTCTACGAGCAGTACTTC.